This T cell receptor beta chain was retrieved from a study of blood T cell repertoires in COVID-19. Study-wide context: Material from acute and convalescent COVID-19 was sourced from the United States, Italy and Spain. The cDNA or gDNA used as material had been derived from T cells, B-cell-depleted T cells, or PBMCs.

In the original analysis: Quantification of nucleated cells was approximated via reference gene primer amplification. The method was immunoSEQ multiplex PCR; TCRdb's version includes in-frame clones alone and lacks a portion of them. V, J and clone size were drawn from that table, and D and trimming were deduced from the DNA. There are some 240,000 clones in the sample; approximately 85% occur only once, and approximately 5.2% lies in the top ten. Seattle patients were enrolled during active infection and followed longitudinally. The CDR3 covers 17 residues. The germline V gene has CDR1 SGDLS and CDR2 YYNGEE. The J segment lost 0 bases and the V segment lost 0 bases, leaving 4 bases of the junction unmatched.

This TCR was sampled from a woman between 70 and 85 years old with COVID-19, enrolled during active disease. The sequencing input was peripheral blood. The rearrangement uses TRBV9 and TRBJ2-7; TRBD2 matches 12 bases. In DNA, the CDR3 is TGTGCCAGCAGCGTAGCAGCGACTAGCGGGAGCTCCTACGAGCAGTACTTC. Translation: CASSVAATSGSSYEQYF.